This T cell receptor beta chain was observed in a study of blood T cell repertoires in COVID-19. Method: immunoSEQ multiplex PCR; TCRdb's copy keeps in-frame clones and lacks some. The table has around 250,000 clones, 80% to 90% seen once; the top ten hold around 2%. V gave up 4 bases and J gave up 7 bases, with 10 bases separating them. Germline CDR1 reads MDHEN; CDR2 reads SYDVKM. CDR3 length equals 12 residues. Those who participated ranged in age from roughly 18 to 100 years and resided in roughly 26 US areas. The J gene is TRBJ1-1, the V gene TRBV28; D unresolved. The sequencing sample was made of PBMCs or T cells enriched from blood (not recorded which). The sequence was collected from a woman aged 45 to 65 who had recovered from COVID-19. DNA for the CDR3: TGTGCCAGCAGTTCCCTCGGGGTTGAAGCTTTCTTT. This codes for CASSSLGVEAFF.